Below are 21 T cell receptor beta chains sequenced from a single sample in a study of T cell clonotyping in hematopoietic cell transplantation (dated by TCRdb to the early 2020s). What this sample's time point label stands for: 100 days after allo-HCT. The method behind the library was the immunoSEQ multiplex PCR assay. TCRdb carries this immuneACCESS record with in-frame sequences only. Its versions omit some clonotypes, under half of them owing to an unresolved V gene in the studies checked, with the rest unexplained. This sample holds some 4,000 clones; roughly 72% were observed only once. The ten largest make up roughly 36% of the sample. Sequenced material: peripheral blood mononuclear cells, taken 100 days after allogeneic stem cell transplant. The receptors derive from a male patient aged 45-59 years who had an allogeneic stem cell transplant from an unrelated donor, so the T cells may come from the graft donor. Some clones in this sample may be carry-over from other donors' samples.

The chain employs TRBV29-1 and TRBJ1-1; 7 nucleotides agree with TRBD1. With 3 bases clipped from V and 3 bases from J, the junction kept 4 bases outside the gene matches. Germline loops: CDR1 SQVTM, CDR2 ANQGSEA. The CDR3 totals 13 residues. The CDR3 bases are TGCAGCGTTGAGCCAGGGGGGGACACTGAAGCTTTCTTT. Translated: CSVEPGGDTEAFF.

The chain recombines TRBV7-9 with TRBJ1-2; D remains unclear. The CDR3 contains 16 residues. Germline CDR1 and CDR2: SEHNR and FQNEAQ (reference sequence). Trimming removed 0 bases from V and 3 bases from J, with 14 bases in between. CDR3 in DNA: TGTGCCAGCAGCTTAGCGCTCGGGGTTGTCGACTATGGCTACACCTTC. Its protein product is CASSLALGVVDYGYTF.

The chain uses TRBV6-5 and TRBJ2-3, with D perhaps matching TRBD1 (5 bases). Trimming stripped 2 bases from V and 1 base from J, with 10 bases between. The CDR3 totals 15 residues. Germline lookup yields CDR1 MNHEY and CDR2 SVGAGI. The CDR3 reads CASSYQLGGTDTQYF. The DNA of the CDR3 is TGTGCCAGCAGTTACCAGTTAGGGGGCACAGATACGCAGTATTTT.

This clone appeared once. The chain is built from TRBV7-2 and TRBJ1-2; 7 positions match TRBD1. The CDR3 consists of 14 residues. Germline loops: CDR1 SGHTA, CDR2 FQGNSA. V lost 3 bases and J lost 8; bases outside the gene matches: 9. This CDR3 reads CASSLGRGGKGYTF. The CDR3 DNA follows: TGTGCCAGCAGCTTGGGACGAGGGGGCAAAGGCTACACCTTC.

The chain combines TRBV10-2 with TRBJ1-5; TRBD1 matches at 7 bases. This CDR3 comprises 13 residues. Trimming removed 6 bases from V and 5 bases from J; junction bases left unmatched: 4. Germline values: CDR1 WSHSY, CDR2 SAAADI. CDR3 sequence reads: CASRQGLDQPQHF. CDR3 nucleotide sequence: TGCGCCAGCAGACAGGGGTTAGATCAGCCCCAGCATTTT.

The CDR3 coding sequence is TGCGCCAGCAGCCCGGGGGCAGGAAGGGAAAAACTGTTTTTT. It specifies CASSPGAGREKLFF. This chain connects TRBV5-1 to TRBJ1-4, with D possibly being TRBD1 (6 bases). V gave up 4 bases and J gave up 8 bases, with 15 bases separating them. Germline V lookup: CDR1 SGHRS, CDR2 YFSETQ. CDR3 length equals 14 residues.

This clone was counted a single time. This chain connects TRBV28 to TRBJ2-7, with 8 nucleotides matching TRBD1. Germline CDR1 reads MDHEN; CDR2 reads SYDVKM. The CDR3 length is 15 residues. V lost 6 bases, J lost 0 bases, and 7 bases stayed unmatched. The CDR3 sequence: CASREDRESSYEQYF. In DNA, the CDR3 is TGTGCCAGCAGAGAGGACAGGGAAAGCTCCTACGAGCAGTACTTC.

The gene calls are TRBV28 and TRBJ1-1; tentative D call: TRBD1 (5 bases). The germline V gene encodes CDR1 MDHEN and CDR2 SYDVKM. This CDR3 contains 14 residues. Trimming took 5 bases from V and 3 from J, leaving 13 bases between them. Here the CDR3 reads CASSTLGHYTEAFF. The CDR3 DNA follows: TGTGCCAGCAGTACCCTGGGGCACTACACTGAAGCTTTCTTT.

V is TRBV15 and J is TRBJ1-5; D is ambiguous. Germline CDR1 and CDR2: LNHNV and YYDKDF (reference sequence). V shed 0 bases and J shed 4 bases, with 4 bases lying between them. CDR3 length: 13 amino acids. The chain's CDR3 is CATSRDLNQPQHF. CDR3 DNA sequence: TGTGCCACCAGCAGAGATTTAAATCAGCCCCAGCATTTT.

The chain links TRBV9 to TRBJ2-1; maybe TRBD2 (6 bases). This CDR3 has 11 amino acids. Germline-derived CDR1 and CDR2 are SGDLS and YYNGEE. Trimming took off 3 bases at V and 13 bases at J, with 11 bases between the two ends. This CDR3 is CASSEGLPQFF. For the CDR3, the DNA is TGTGCCAGCAGCGAGGGACTCCCCCAGTTCTTC.

The genes are TRBV7-9 and TRBJ1-5; D is perhaps TRBD1 (6 bases). Germline V gene sequence: CDR1 SEHNR, CDR2 FQNEAQ (reference sequence). CDR3 length: 17 amino acids. The ends were cut back, 2 bases at V and 2 bases at J, with 16 bases in the middle. CDR3: CASSLKLGAGGNQPQHF. DNA of the CDR3: TGTGCCAGCAGCTTAAAATTGGGGGCAGGGGGCAATCAGCCCCAGCATTTT. Full variable domain (missing parts from reference TRBV7-9 and TRBJ1-5): DTGVSQNPRHKITKRGQNVTFRCDPISEHNRLYWYRQTLGQGPEFLTYFQNEAQLEKSRLLSDRFSAERPKGSFSTLEIQRTEQGDSAMYLCASSLKLGAGGNQPQHFGDGTRLSIL.

The chain recombines TRBV5-5 with TRBJ1-2, with a possible D match to TRBD1 (6 bases). The CDR3 totals 15 residues. Per the germline V gene, CDR1 is SGHKS and CDR2 is YYEKEE (reference sequence). Trimming took off 1 base at V and 4 bases at J, with 14 bases between the two ends. Here the CDR3 DNA reads TGTGCCAGCAGCTTGTTGGCAGGGGACGGCTATGGCTACACCTTC. Protein sequence: CASSLLAGDGYGYTF.

Comments on this clone: This likely came from a read error, as a far larger clone is one base away. The chain joins TRBV4-2 to TRBJ2-3, with D perhaps TRBD2 (5 bases). The V gene lost 0 bases and the J gene lost 4 bases, with 8 bases spanning the gap. The CDR3 loop spans 14 amino acids. The germline V gene has CDR1 LGHNA and CDR2 YNFKEQ. CDR3 loop: CASSQDIGADTQYF. Here the CDR3 DNA reads TGTGCCAGCAGCCAAGATATCGGGGCAGATACGCAGTATTTT.

This sequence joins TRBV27 and TRBJ2-3; a possible D gene is TRBD2 (6 bases). The V end lost 5 bases, the J end lost 4 bases, and 13 bases lay between the germline ends. Germline CDR1 MNHEY, CDR2 SMNVEV (reference sequence). This CDR3 is built from 14 residues. The CDR3 spells CASSPGTSPDTQYF. The CDR3 DNA reads TGTGCCAGCAGTCCCGGGACTTCACCAGATACGCAGTATTTT.

The chain joins TRBV6-6 to TRBJ1-5; D is unclear. The germline gives CDR1 MNHNY, CDR2 SVGAGI (reference sequence). CDR3 length equals 13 residues. V gave up 6 bases and J gave up 1 base, with 7 bases separating them. Here the CDR3 DNA reads TGTGCCAGCAGATCGGACAGCAATCAGCCCCAGCATTTT. It specifies CASRSDSNQPQHF.

The chain combines TRBV27 with TRBJ1-3, with D maybe TRBD1 (6 bases). CDR3 length: 15 amino acids. V was shortened by 5 bases and J by 4 bases, with 15 bases between the two germline ends. Germline V CDR1 and CDR2: MNHEY, SMNVEV (reference sequence). CDR3 DNA: TGTGCCAGCAGTCCCACGACAGGAATCGGAAACACCATATATTTT. Its protein is CASSPTTGIGNTIYF.

V gene TRBV6-5 combines with J gene TRBJ1-1, with D possibly being TRBD1 (5 bases). The CDR3 extends over 15 amino acids. CDR1 MNHEY and CDR2 SVGAGI come from the germline V gene. The germline V and J ends were trimmed by 5 bases and 0 bases, with 13 bases remaining between them. The CDR3 coding sequence is TGTGCCAGCAGTAAGGGACGGCCTATGAACACTGAAGCTTTCTTT. Its translation is CASSKGRPMNTEAFF.

The V and J genes are TRBV7-9 and TRBJ1-3; weak D call: TRBD1 (5 bases). Germline assignment: CDR1 SEHNR and CDR2 FQNEAQ (reference sequence). CDR3 length: 15 amino acids. Trimming left V 0 bases short and J 2 bases short, with 8 bases between. This chain's CDR3 is CASSLAPRAGNTIYF. In DNA form, the CDR3 reads TGTGCCAGCAGCTTAGCGCCCAGGGCTGGAAACACCATATATTTT.

The V and J genes are TRBV12-5 and TRBJ1-1, with TRBD1 matching over 9 bases. Germline V gene sequence: CDR1 LGHNT, CDR2 FRNRAP. The trim removed 4 bases at V and 3 bases at J, leaving 3 bases unmatched. The CDR3 has 14 residues. CDR3 nucleotide sequence: TGTGCTAGTGGTTCAGACAGGGGGGACACTGAAGCTTTCTTT. It specifies CASGSDRGDTEAFF.

The chain carries TRBV7-8 and TRBJ2-2; 10 nucleotides agree with TRBD2. This CDR3 is built from 19 residues. V gave up 1 base and J gave up 4 bases; unmatched junction bases: 12. Germline CDR1 SGHVS, CDR2 FQNEAQ. The CDR3 region is CASSLGGLAKPRITGELFF. In DNA form, the CDR3 reads TGTGCCAGCAGCTTAGGGGGACTAGCGAAGCCCCGGATCACCGGGGAGCTGTTTTTT.

Sample share makes this clone medium-sized. The V call is TRBV9, the J call TRBJ2-2, with a possible D match to TRBD1 (6 bases). The CDR3 length is 15 residues. With 4 bases removed from V and 1 base from J, the gap between germline ends came to 11 bases. Germline CDR1 reads SGDLS; CDR2 reads YYNGEE. CDR3 DNA: TGTGCCAGCAGCTACTCGACAGGGAACACCGGGGAGCTGTTTTTT. This encodes CASSYSTGNTGELFF.